This T cell receptor beta chain is drawn from a study of OX40 agonist ivuxolimab in advanced cancers. Overall study context: An agonistic anti-OX40 (CD134) antibody, ivuxolimab, was used to treat the patients.

Only in-frame clones appear in the TCRdb table, and some are missing; sequencing was by immunoSEQ multiplex PCR. The data show about 62,000 clones, 79% seen once. This CDR3 is built from 14 residues. Looked up from germline, CDR1 is SGHTA and CDR2 is FQGNSA. With 1 base removed from V and 2 bases from J, the gap between germline ends came to 8 bases. This receptor was taken from an adult with an advanced solid tumor such as melanoma, head and neck, liver or kidney cancer. The V and J genes are TRBV7-2 and TRBJ1-1; D is unresolved. The sample in question was CD4+ or CD8+ T cells sorted from blood, obtained in a trial of the OX40 agonist ivuxolimab. CDR3 region: CASSLVRTNTEAFF. The CDR3 DNA sequence: TGTGCCAGCAGCTTAGTACGGACTAACACTGAAGCTTTCTTT. Full variable domain (remainder filled in from reference TRBV7-2 and TRBJ1-1): GAGVSQSPSNKVTEKGKDVELRCDPISGHTALYWYRQSLGQGLEFLIYFQGNSAPDKSGLPSDRFSAERTGGSVSTLTIQRTQQEDSAVYLCASSLVRTNTEAFFGQGTRLTVV.